The sequence of this T cell receptor beta chain was determined in a study of cytomegalovirus exposure and HLA in healthy donors listed by TCRdb under 2017. About the full investigation: An earlier analysis of fewer than 750 of the donors reported about 260 Gb of sequence data and 95 million to 140 million unique TCR beta sequences obtained from about 200 million T cells. To study patterns of TCR occurrence, a later analysis re-analyzed previously published TCR beta repertoires from 550 to 800 donors and added high-resolution HLA genotyping. Donor age, sex, ethnicity and CMV serostatus were collected together with the repertoire data. In a later genetic analysis, genome-wide SNP genotypes for about three fifths of the roughly 670 donors were used, and that subset was treated as a discovery cohort. In addition to the first cohort of roughly 670 subjects, a separate validation cohort of approximately 120 different subjects was used. Roughly 300 gigabases of sequencing data and 70 million to 100 million unique TCR sequences were included in an early release covering roughly 600 HLA-typed donors. The study aimed to test whether signatures of past pathogen exposure could be identified by cataloging public T cell receptors. The study profiled the T cell repertoires of more than 500 subjects by immunosequencing and related them to cytomegalovirus serostatus. Both class I and class II loci were covered by HLA typing, at four-digit resolution. Because of strong linkage in the cohort, roughly five DR-DQ haplotypes were treated as single units for association and clustering. In the later analysis, no new phenotypic data were used to find candidate immune exposures; instead, reliance was placed on TCR beta sequences and their occurrence across donors. The genetic ancestry cluster associated with self-reported Caucasian donors included over 65% of the roughly 400 genotyped donors. Typing coverage varied by locus: roughly 620-630 donors for A, B, C, DRB1 and DQB1; roughly 520 for DQA1; 600 to 610 for DPA1; roughly 450 for DPB1. To predict cytomegalovirus infection status, the study combined high-throughput TCR immunosequencing, statistical association of individual TCRs with disease status, and machine learning. To decide whether each TCR beta V gene segment behaved as functional or pseudogenic, an earlier analysis of nearly 600 of the donors relied on high-throughput TCR beta sequencing. On average, roughly 250,000 unique TCR beta nucleotide sequences were sequenced per donor among some 430 genotyped donors of the cohort, with roughly a sixth of those sequences being non-productive. All discovery cohort repertoires had been generated using a single sequencing platform.

CDR1 and CDR2 are drawn from the germline V gene: SNHLY, FYNNEI. V drops 1 base and J drops 8 bases, leaving 17 bases in between. From its cysteine to its phenylalanine, the CDR3 spans 15 amino acids. The kept DNA is CDR3 alone, 45 bases in frame from the first base. The library was generated by the immunoSEQ multiplex PCR assay. For the multiplex PCR, a mixture combining 60 forward primers for TCR Vbeta segments and 13 reverse primers for TCR Jbeta segments was used. The CDR3 region of rearranged TCR beta genes was amplified from genomic DNA with a multiplex PCR assay. Amplified TCR beta libraries were sequenced as 87-base-pair reads on the Illumina HiSeq System. On the authors' methods: A later analysis tallied about 77 million unique TCR beta chains across the 610 or so repertoires, and some 10 million of those chains were shared by two or more donors. To remove PCR and sequencing errors, raw reads were error-corrected and collapsed into unique sequences using a nearest-neighbor algorithm that merged closely related sequences. Alignment of CDR3 sequences to IMGT reference sequences was used to assign V, D and J gene segments. For a sequence to be retained, at least a six-nucleotide match to both a V gene segment and a J gene segment was required. A rearrangement was called productive if the CDR3 had no stop codons and remained in frame with V and J, and every other rearrangement was called non-productive. CDR3 was defined according to IMGT convention as the region running from the second conserved V-encoded cysteine to the conserved J-encoded phenylalanine. The earlier analysis of fewer than 700 of the donors excluded sequences that lacked an unambiguous match to a single V gene segment. In an earlier analysis of around 600 of the donors, V segments were called functional above 56.7% productive rearrangements and were called segregating when the between-donor standard deviation exceeded 5%. A statistical classification framework was built for diagnosing cytomegalovirus status from the catalog of TCR beta chain sequences. A later analysis assigned V and J genes by comparing TCR nucleotide sequences with IMGT/GENE-DB human TR gene sequences. The TCRdist pipeline was used in a later analysis to assign CDR3 sequences and most-parsimonious VDJ recombination scenarios. In a later analysis, each TCR beta chain was defined by its CDR3 amino acid sequence together with its V-gene family, and reads without a unique V-gene family were excluded. In a later analysis, around 650 highly shared, low-generation-probability nucleotide sequences were removed to address suspected cross-contamination and a sequencing artifact. In a later analysis, a clonal expansion index for each public chain was calculated from normalized within-repertoire ranks of inferred template counts. A later analysis computed generation probabilities with a VDJ recombination model fitted to out-of-frame rearrangements, and checked the results against IGoR. In a later analysis, hypergeometric tests were used to score TCR-TCR, TCR-HLA and TCR-CMV co-occurrence, with a repertoire-size bias correction applied to TCR pairs. A later analysis estimated false discovery rates by permuting HLA or CMV assignments 20 times. In a later analysis, co-occurring TCRs were grouped using DBSCAN, with TCRdist sequence similarity added in when clustering inside HLA-allele-positive subsets. For co-occurrence clustering, repertoires with fewer than 30,000 or more than 120,000 public chains were excluded, along with a handful of repertoires with anomalous nucleotide sharing. Sourced from immuneACCESS, this table was stored by TCRdb with only in-frame sequences that have V and J called. A share of the clones is absent; for the studies checked, an unresolved V gene accounts for under half, and the remainder has no known explanation. That table supplies the V and J calls and clone size; D and trimming were determined from the DNA. In all, the sample holds about 140,000 clones, and about four fifths of those were seen once. The top ten clonotypes cover 4.5% to 5.5% of the sample.

About this clone: The antigen it recognizes is unknown. No qualities accompany the bases; no much larger clone lies one base away.

Overall study outcomes, separate from this receptor: The authors suggested that the approach could potentially be extended to other disease states and immunological phenotypes. Cytomegalovirus status was reported to be diagnosed by the classifier with high specificity and sensitivity in both the original and validation cohorts. Most CMV-associated TCR beta chains appeared to be HLA-restricted in a later analysis, and the HLA associations seemed to be driven largely by CMV exposure. Compared with equally common non-associated chains, HLA-associated TCR beta chains in a later analysis were more clonally expanded and had lower generation probabilities. A total of 150 to 200 TCR beta chains were listed by the study as associated with cytomegalovirus. Some IMGT-functional V segments, including TRBV6-2 and TRBV6-3, could not be told apart with the 87-base-pair reads, so those segments were excluded. In a later analysis, 16,951 TCR beta sequences were associated with specific HLA alleles at a false discovery rate of 0.05. According to a later genetic analysis, donors in an Asian-associated ancestry cluster had fewer N-insertions in productive TCRs than the approximately 700-donor mean. In a later analysis, the rate of TCR association differed among HLA loci, with DRB1 alleles having the most associated TCRs and HLA-C alleles having the fewest. Correlated functional status among segregating V segments might be attributable to linkage disequilibrium, but an unknown experimental factor could not be ruled out. Roughly uniform sequencing depth across donors was assumed in presence/absence analyses, although this assumption may not hold. Strong co-occurrence of HLA alleles, especially DR and DQ, made assigning TCR associations to individual alleles difficult. An association between a missense DCLRE1C variant and V-gene and J-gene trimming of TCR beta chains was found in a later genetic analysis and replicated in an independent cohort. In an earlier analysis of approximately 590 of the donors, most TCR beta V segments appeared in productive rearrangements about 90% or about 30% of the time, broadly matching IMGT annotations. In vitro tests confirmed that a few of the cytomegalovirus-associated TCR beta chains recognize cytomegalovirus antigens. Most TCR sequences were seen in very few donors, while some public TCRs were found in many individuals. Immune exposure information for the cohort was limited to CMV serostatus. The cohort was sequenced for TCR beta chains only, and without alpha or paired-chain data the features that could be detected were limited. The sequencing pipeline was judged likely to have produced a cluster of highly shared sequence variants as a technical artifact. Several of the top co-occurrence clusters appeared to be linked to parvovirus B19, influenza, CMV and Epstein-Barr virus, according to a later analysis. A further reported finding was that TCR beta sequences accurately predicted the HLA-A and HLA-B alleles for most subjects in the first cohort. Because HLA typing was missing for some donors at each locus, association tests included only the typed subset. Because counts were too low, seventeen rarely observed V segments, including chromosome 9 orphons, were excluded from the earlier analysis of 587 of the donors.

The cohort consisted of 650 to 850 healthy bone marrow donors. At the time of sampling, all cohort members were nominally healthy, though unrecorded immune exposures were likely present. The donor was CMV seronegative and was included in the group of several hundred seronegative cohort members. Every donor gave a peripheral blood sample, and the peripheral blood mononuclear cells from that sample were used for TCR beta sequencing. Genomic DNA was extracted from the blood cell samples with the Qiagen DNeasy Blood Extraction Kit. Input material: PBMCs. The chain is assembled from TRBV2 and TRBJ1-1; TRBD1 is possibly the D segment (5 matching bases). The receptor comes from a man in his forties in good health and CMV-seronegative. The CDR3 protein is CASSEVWGVGAEAFF. The DNA sequence is TGTGCCAGCAGTGAAGTCTGGGGCGTTGGTGCGGAAGCTTTCTTT.